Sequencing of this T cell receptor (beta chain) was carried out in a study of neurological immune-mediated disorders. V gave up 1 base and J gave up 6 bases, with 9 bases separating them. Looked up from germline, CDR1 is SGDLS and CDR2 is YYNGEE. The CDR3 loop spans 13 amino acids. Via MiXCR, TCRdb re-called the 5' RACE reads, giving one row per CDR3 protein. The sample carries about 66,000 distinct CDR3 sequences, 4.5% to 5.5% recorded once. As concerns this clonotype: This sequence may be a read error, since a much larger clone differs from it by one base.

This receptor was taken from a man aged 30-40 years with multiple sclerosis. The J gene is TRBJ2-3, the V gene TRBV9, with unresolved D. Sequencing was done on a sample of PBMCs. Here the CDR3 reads CASSVNKADTQYF. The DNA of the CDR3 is TGTGCCAGCAGCGTAAATAAGGCGGATACGCAGTATTTT.